This T cell receptor (beta chain) stems from a study of cytomegalovirus exposure and HLA in healthy donors. Looked up from germline, CDR1 is LGHNA and CDR2 is YNFKEQ. This CDR3 has 13 amino acids. Whole-study findings and limits: Across HLA loci, a later analysis found differing TCR association rates, with DRB1 most and HLA-C fewest.

The PCR ran on 60 Vbeta and 13 Jbeta primers. Libraries were prepared by immunoSEQ multiplex PCR; TCRdb keeps only in-frame clonotypes and omits some of them. Of approximately 70,000 clones listed, approximately 75% are singletons. In regard to this clone: What it binds is not known.

The chain couples TRBV4-2 to TRBJ2-5; D uncertain. The J call is doubtful: the DNA matches TRBJ2-7 better. The sample was PBMCs. The receptor was derived from a man aged 55 to 70 in good health and CMV-seropositive. CDR3 sequence: CASSQEFVSEQYF. In nucleotides, the CDR3 is TGTGCCAGCAGCCAAGAGTTCGTAAGCGAGCAGTACTTC.